The 26 T cell receptor beta chains presented below share a single source sample, sequenced in a study of vaccination and CD4 T cells after COVID-19. The treatment here: roughly ten-day PBMC culture with coronavirus spike peptide pools or control peptides (ViraFEST assay). No antigen has been assigned to these receptors. CD4+ T cells that had been cultured provided DNA sequenced with the Oncomine TCR Beta short-read assay. TCRdb re-derived calls from the PCR reads in MiXCR, one entry per CDR3 protein. The table has around 6,400 distinct CDR3 sequences, roughly three quarters seen once. Sequencing was carried out using CD4+ T cells from blood, cultured in vitro. The receptors come from a human donor who had recovered from COVID-19.

The gene calls are TRBV2 and TRBJ1-5; D ambiguous. Germline V lookup: CDR1 SNHLY, CDR2 FYNNEI. The CDR3 has 13 amino acids. The V end was cut by 6 bases, the J end by 0 bases, with 6 bases between. This CDR3 is CASRRDSNQPQHF. CDR3 DNA sequence: TGTGCCAGCAGACGGGATAGCAATCAGCCCCAGCATTTT.

The V gene is TRBV7-8, the J gene TRBJ2-2; 8 bases map to TRBD1. The length of the CDR3 is 17 residues. Germline V gene sequence: CDR1 SGHVS, CDR2 FQNEAQ. J lost 7 bases, V lost 4 bases, and 14 bases had no gene match. Written as DNA, the CDR3 is TGTGCCAGCAGCTCAGGGACAGGCGGGCCAAAAATCGGGGAGCTGTTTTTT. Translating gives CASSSGTGGPKIGELFF.

V gene TRBV28 combines with J gene TRBJ1-5, with 10 bases matching TRBD1. Germline V gene sequence: CDR1 MDHEN, CDR2 SYDVKM. The ends lost 1 base at V and 6 bases at J; junction bases unmatched: 6. CDR3 size: 16 residues. As DNA, the CDR3 is TGTGCCAGCAGTTTATACCGACAGGGGGCAGGTCAGCCCCAGCATTTT. It translates to CASSLYRQGAGQPQHF.

The J gene is TRBJ2-1, the V gene TRBV20-1; D possibly corresponds to TRBD1 (6 bases). V gave up 3 bases and J gave up 6 bases, with 21 bases separating them. CDR3 length: 16 amino acids. Germline values: CDR1 DFQATT, CDR2 SNEGSKA (reference sequence). CDR3: CSASRTAAIVGNEQFF. The CDR3 bases are TGCAGTGCTAGCCGGACAGCCGCTATTGTAGGCAATGAGCAGTTCTTC.

The gene calls are TRBV7-9 and TRBJ1-2; D not resolved. Germline V gene sequence: CDR1 SEHNR, CDR2 FQNEAQ (reference sequence). The CDR3 consists of 14 residues. Trimming pared 2 bases from V and 3 bases from J, leaving 10 bases between. In DNA form, the CDR3 reads TGTGCCAGCAGCTTACTGGAGAACTACTATGGCTACACCTTC. Translating it yields CASSLLENYYGYTF.

The rearrangement uses TRBV29-1 and TRBJ1-2; TRBD1 aligns across 8 bases. V shed 3 bases and J 7 bases; nucleotides not matched to a gene: 7. CDR3 length: 13 residues. Looked up from germline, CDR1 is SQVTM and CDR2 is ANQGSEA. CDR3 region: CSVENRGFGGYTF. In DNA, the CDR3 is TGCAGCGTTGAGAACAGGGGGTTCGGTGGCTACACCTTC.

This clonotype was seen a few times. The J gene is TRBJ2-2, the V gene TRBV27, with D perhaps being TRBD1 or TRBD2 (6 bases each). The CDR3 extends over 16 amino acids. Trimming removed 7 bases at V and 5 bases at J, with 20 bases between. Per germline, CDR1 MNHEY and CDR2 SMNVEV (reference sequence). CDR3 sequence (DNA): TGTGCCAGCAAGAGGGGGATGGGCGGGGCGACCGGGGAGCTGTTTTTT. It specifies CASKRGMGGATGELFF.

This chain joins TRBV6-2 or TRBV6-3 and TRBJ1-1; weak D call: TRBD1 (5 bases). Trimming stripped 8 bases from V and 1 base from J, with 11 bases between. This CDR3 has 13 amino acids. Germline CDR1 reads MNHEY; CDR2 reads SVGEGT. The DNA for the CDR3 is TGTGCCAGCGCGTTTGGACAGAACACTGAAGCTTTCTTT. It yields the protein CASAFGQNTEAFF.

The chain couples TRBV6-1 to TRBJ1-5, with a possible D match to TRBD1 (6 bases). V was shortened by 5 bases and J by 6 bases, with 8 bases between the two germline ends. CDR1 MNHNS and CDR2 SASEGT come from the germline V gene. The CDR3 has 12 amino acids. CDR3 residues: CASSKGGQPQHF. CDR3 in DNA: TGTGCCAGCAGTAAAGGGGGTCAGCCCCAGCATTTT.

The chain links TRBV4-2 to TRBJ2-7, with no clear D. This CDR3 has 18 amino acids. V was trimmed by 0 bases and J by 7 bases, leaving 25 bases between them. The germline V gene encodes CDR1 LGHNA and CDR2 YNFKEQ. CDR3: CASSQESKAPGDGREQYF. In DNA, the CDR3 is TGTGCCAGCAGCCAAGAATCGAAGGCTCCAGGCGACGGTCGGGAGCAGTACTTC.

V usage is TRBV6-1 and J usage is TRBJ1-1; D remains unclear. Trimming removed 4 bases from V and 2 bases from J, with 8 bases in between. CDR1 and CDR2 (germline): MNHNS, SASEGT. The CDR3 contains 13 residues. For the CDR3, the DNA is TGTGCCAGCAGTGGACAAATTAACACTGAAGCTTTCTTT. Translated, it gives CASSGQINTEAFF.

J is TRBJ1-2 and V is TRBV2; tentatively, D is TRBD1 (5 bases). Between the trimmed V and J ends, which lost 5 bases and 7 bases, there was a span of 14 bases. The germline gives CDR1 SNHLY, CDR2 FYNNEI. CDR3 length: 13 amino acids. CDR3: CASSLQGLPGYTF. CDR3 DNA: TGTGCCAGCAGTCTGCAGGGTCTCCCTGGCTACACCTTC.

The chain uses TRBV7-9 and TRBJ1-2, with 10 bases fitting TRBD1. The V gene's germline CDR1 is SEHNR and CDR2 FQNEAQ (reference sequence). This CDR3 has 14 amino acids. The trim removed 8 bases at V and 5 bases at J, leaving 8 bases unmatched. The CDR3 sequence is CASARQGAWYGYTF. The CDR3 DNA reads TGTGCCAGCGCCCGACAGGGGGCTTGGTATGGCTACACCTTC.

Only a few counts were recorded for this clonotype. This chain joins TRBV6-2 or TRBV6-3 and TRBJ1-5, with D hard to call. CDR1 MNHEY and CDR2 SVGEGT come from the germline V gene. V lost 8 bases and J 0 bases, leaving 14 bases between the germline ends. CDR3 length equals 15 residues. In DNA form, the CDR3 reads TGTGCCAGCCGAGAGGGCCTTTATAGCAATCAGCCCCAGCATTTT. Translated: CASREGLYSNQPQHF.

CDR3 bases: TGTGCTAGTGGTTTGAACCAGGGCACTGAAGCTTTCTTT. This encodes CASGLNQGTEAFF. The chain carries TRBV12-5 and TRBJ1-1, with D perhaps matching TRBD1 (5 bases). V shed 2 bases and J shed 4 bases, with 8 bases lying between them. Germline loops: CDR1 LGHNT, CDR2 FRNRAP. The CDR3 has 13 amino acids.

V usage is TRBV7-9 and J usage is TRBJ2-2, with a possible D match to TRBD2 (6 bases). The V and J ends lost 2 bases and 2 bases respectively, with 9 bases between them. The CDR3 has 15 residues. The germline CDR1 and CDR2 sequences are SEHNR and FQNEAQ (reference sequence). CDR3 bases: TGTGCCAGCAGCTTAAGGGGAGGTAACACCGGGGAGCTGTTTTTT. Residues: CASSLRGGNTGELFF.

The chain links TRBV6-5 to TRBJ1-6; no firm D call. This CDR3 region has 15 residues. Trimming cost V 0 bases and J 10 bases, with 13 bases left between them. Per germline, CDR1 MNHEY and CDR2 SVGAGI. The CDR3 here is CASSYSGAERSPLHF. CDR3 bases: TGTGCCAGCAGTTACTCCGGAGCGGAGAGGTCACCCCTCCACTTT.

The chain has TRBV19 and TRBJ2-6; D is possibly TRBD1 (6 bases). The CDR3 runs to 16 residues. Germline CDR1 and CDR2: LNHDA and SQIVND (reference sequence). Trimming pared 5 bases from V and 2 bases from J, leaving 13 bases between. For the CDR3, the DNA is TGTGCCAGTAGTTTCCAGGGGTTGGCTGGGGCCAACGTCCTGACTTTC. Residues: CASSFQGLAGANVLTF.

This chain joins TRBV2 and TRBJ1-6, with a weak D call TRBD1 (6 bases). Trimming left V 3 bases short and J 1 base short, with 10 bases between. From germline, CDR1 is SNHLY and CDR2 FYNNEI. This CDR3 has 16 amino acids. The CDR3 sequence is CASSEAQGSYNSPLHF. In nucleotides, the CDR3 is TGTGCCAGCAGTGAGGCCCAGGGGTCCTATAATTCACCCCTCCACTTT.

The chain carries TRBV28 and TRBJ1-2; the D is unclear. This CDR3 has 14 amino acids. Trimming pared 2 bases from V and 2 bases from J, leaving 9 bases between. Per the germline V gene, CDR1 is MDHEN and CDR2 is SYDVKM. CDR3 in DNA: TGTGCCAGCAGTTTACCCCCAGAGAACTATGGCTACACCTTC. Protein sequence: CASSLPPENYGYTF.

The chain joins TRBV4-1 to TRBJ2-3, with TRBD1 identical over 8 bases. The CDR3 runs to 15 residues. Trimming at V came to 4 bases and at J to 5 bases, leaving 8 bases not matched to a gene. The germline V gene has CDR1 MGHRA and CDR2 YSYEKL. The CDR3 DNA sequence: TGCGCCAGCAGCCGACCGGACAGGGAAGGAGATACGCAGTATTTT. Its protein product is CASSRPDREGDTQYF.

This clonotype was observed a handful of times. The V call is TRBV24-1, the J call TRBJ1-2; TRBD1 agrees at 7 bases. V dropped 3 bases and J dropped 7; count of bases not matched to a gene: 13. Germline assignment: CDR1 KGHDR and CDR2 SFDVKD. This CDR3 has 16 amino acids. CDR3 DNA: TGTGCCACCAGTGATCAGAGACAGGGAAGAGTCCGTGGCTACACCTTC. Translation: CATSDQRQGRVRGYTF.

The chain combines TRBV7-2 with TRBJ1-1, with a tentative D call TRBD1 (6 bases). V shed 3 bases and J shed 5 bases, with 16 bases lying between them. Germline CDR1 is SGHTA and CDR2 is FQGNSA. The CDR3 is 15 residues long. CDR3 sequence (DNA): TGTGCCAGCAGCTTGAAATACAGGGATATAACTGAAGCTTTCTTT. It yields the protein CASSLKYRDITEAFF.

The chain recombines TRBV19 with TRBJ1-3; D is perhaps TRBD1 (6 bases). CDR1 is LNHDA and CDR2 is SQIVND in the germline V gene (reference sequence). Trimming shortened V by 5 bases and J by 0 bases, and 14 bases separated the two germline ends. The CDR3 spans 16 residues. CDR3 residues: CASSVPRQASGNTIYF. The CDR3 nucleotides are TGTGCCAGTAGTGTACCCCGACAGGCCTCTGGAAACACCATATATTTT.

This clonotype showed up just a few times. This chain connects TRBV11-3 to TRBJ2-5, with no clear D. Germline values: CDR1 SGHNT, CDR2 YENEEA. The CDR3 runs to 12 residues. V dropped 5 bases and J dropped 5 bases, with 9 bases sitting between them. The CDR3 here is CASSQATETQYF. CDR3 sequence (DNA): TGTGCCAGCAGCCAGGCGACGGAGACCCAGTACTTC.

The rearrangement joins TRBV7-9 to TRBJ1-2; the D gene is possibly TRBD1 (6 bases). V was cut by 5 bases and J by 13 bases, with 26 bases left in between. The CDR3 consists of 15 residues. Germline CDR1 SEHNR, CDR2 FQNEAQ (reference sequence). As DNA, the CDR3 is TGTGCCAGCAGCGACCGTCAGGGGCTGGGGTCGGACTGCACCTTC. It codes for CASSDRQGLGSDCTF.